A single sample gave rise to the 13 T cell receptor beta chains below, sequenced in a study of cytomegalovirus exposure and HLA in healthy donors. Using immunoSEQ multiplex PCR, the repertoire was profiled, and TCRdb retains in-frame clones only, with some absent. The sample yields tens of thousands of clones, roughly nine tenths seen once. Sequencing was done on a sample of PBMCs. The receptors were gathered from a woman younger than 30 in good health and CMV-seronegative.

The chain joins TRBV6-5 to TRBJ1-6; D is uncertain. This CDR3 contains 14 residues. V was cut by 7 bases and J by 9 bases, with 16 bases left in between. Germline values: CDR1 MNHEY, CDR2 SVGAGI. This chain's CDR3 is CASTRTGSGSPLHF. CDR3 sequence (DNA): TGTGCCAGCACTCGGACGGGTAGCGGTTCACCCCTCCACTTT.

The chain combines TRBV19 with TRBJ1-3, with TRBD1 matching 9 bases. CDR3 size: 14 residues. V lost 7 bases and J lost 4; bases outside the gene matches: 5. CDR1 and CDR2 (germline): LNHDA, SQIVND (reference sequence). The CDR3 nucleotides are TGTGCCAGTACCCCGGGACAGGGAGGAAACACCATATATTTT. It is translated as CASTPGQGGNTIYF.

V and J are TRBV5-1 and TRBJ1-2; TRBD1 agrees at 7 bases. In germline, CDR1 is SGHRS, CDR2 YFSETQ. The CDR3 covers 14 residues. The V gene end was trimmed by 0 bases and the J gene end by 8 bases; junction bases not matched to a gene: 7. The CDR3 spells CASSLDRGQFGYTF. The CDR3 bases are TGCGCCAGCAGCTTGGATAGGGGACAGTTCGGCTACACCTTC.

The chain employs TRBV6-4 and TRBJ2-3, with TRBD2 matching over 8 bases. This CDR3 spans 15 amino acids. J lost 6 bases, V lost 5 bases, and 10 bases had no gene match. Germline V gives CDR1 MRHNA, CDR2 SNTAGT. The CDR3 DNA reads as TGTGCCAGCAGTCTCGGCGGGAGGCTTAGTGATACGCAGTATTTT. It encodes CASSLGGRLSDTQYF.

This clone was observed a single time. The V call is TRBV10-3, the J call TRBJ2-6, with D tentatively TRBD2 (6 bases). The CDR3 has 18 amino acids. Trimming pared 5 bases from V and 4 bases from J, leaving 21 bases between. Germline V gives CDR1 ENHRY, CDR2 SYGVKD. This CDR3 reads CAISPSGGPTSGANVLTF. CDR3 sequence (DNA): TGTGCCATCAGTCCCTCCGGGGGTCCGACCTCCGGGGCCAACGTCCTGACTTTC.

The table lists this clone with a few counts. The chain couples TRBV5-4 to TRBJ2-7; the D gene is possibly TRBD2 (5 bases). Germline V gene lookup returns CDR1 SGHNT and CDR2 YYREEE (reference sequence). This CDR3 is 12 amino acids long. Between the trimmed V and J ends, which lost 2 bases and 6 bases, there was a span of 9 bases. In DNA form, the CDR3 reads TGTGCCAGCAGCTTCCAAGGAGGCGAGCAGTACTTC. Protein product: CASSFQGGEQYF.

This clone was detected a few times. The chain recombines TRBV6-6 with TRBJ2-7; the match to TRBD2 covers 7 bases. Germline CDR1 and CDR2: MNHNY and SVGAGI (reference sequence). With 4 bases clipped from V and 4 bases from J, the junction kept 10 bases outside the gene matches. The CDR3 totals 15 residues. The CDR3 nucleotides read TGTGCCAGCAGTTCTACTAGCGCGCCTAGTTACGAGCAGTACTTC. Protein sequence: CASSSTSAPSYEQYF.

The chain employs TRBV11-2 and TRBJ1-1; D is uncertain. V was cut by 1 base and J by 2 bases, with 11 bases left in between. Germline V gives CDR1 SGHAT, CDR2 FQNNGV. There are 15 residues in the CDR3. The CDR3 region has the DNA TGTGCCAGCAGCTTAGGTCAGGTTGAAAACACTGAAGCTTTCTTT. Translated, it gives CASSLGQVENTEAFF.

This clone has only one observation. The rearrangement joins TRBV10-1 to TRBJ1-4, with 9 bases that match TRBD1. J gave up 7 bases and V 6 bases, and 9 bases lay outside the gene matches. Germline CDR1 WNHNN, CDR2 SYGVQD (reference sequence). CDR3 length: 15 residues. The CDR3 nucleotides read TGCGCCAGCAGCCCCGGGACAGGGTTTGGTGAAAAACTGTTTTTT. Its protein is CASSPGTGFGEKLFF.

In DNA form, the CDR3 reads TGTGCCAGCAGTTTAGTTTCGGGTTTCTCCAATGAGCAGTTCTTC. Amino acids: CASSLVSGFSNEQFF. This chain links TRBV27 with TRBJ2-1; D remains unclear. Germline V gene data show CDR1 as MNHEY and CDR2 as SMNVEV (reference sequence). CDR3 size: 15 residues. Trimming took off 2 bases at V and 6 bases at J, with 14 bases between the two ends.

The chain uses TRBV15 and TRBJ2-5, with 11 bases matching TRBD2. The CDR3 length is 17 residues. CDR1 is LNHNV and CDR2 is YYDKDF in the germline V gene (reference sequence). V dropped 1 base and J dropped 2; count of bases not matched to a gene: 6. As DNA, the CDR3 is TGTGCCACCAGCAGAGGCCATAGCGGGGGGGCTCAAGAGACCCAGTACTTC. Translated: CATSRGHSGGAQETQYF.

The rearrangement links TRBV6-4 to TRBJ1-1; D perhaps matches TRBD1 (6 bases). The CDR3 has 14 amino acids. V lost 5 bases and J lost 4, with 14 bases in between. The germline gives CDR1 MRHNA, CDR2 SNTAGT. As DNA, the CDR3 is TGTGCCAGCAGTAACCACGCAGGGGCCACTGAAGCTTTCTTT. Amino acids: CASSNHAGATEAFF.

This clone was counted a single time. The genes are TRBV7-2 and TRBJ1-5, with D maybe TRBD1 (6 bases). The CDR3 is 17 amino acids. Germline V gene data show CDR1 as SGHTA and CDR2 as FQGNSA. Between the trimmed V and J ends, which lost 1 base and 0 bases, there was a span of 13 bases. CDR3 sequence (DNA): TGTGCCAGCAGCTTAGTTATCCCAGGGGTTAGCAATCAGCCCCAGCATTTT. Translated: CASSLVIPGVSNQPQHF.